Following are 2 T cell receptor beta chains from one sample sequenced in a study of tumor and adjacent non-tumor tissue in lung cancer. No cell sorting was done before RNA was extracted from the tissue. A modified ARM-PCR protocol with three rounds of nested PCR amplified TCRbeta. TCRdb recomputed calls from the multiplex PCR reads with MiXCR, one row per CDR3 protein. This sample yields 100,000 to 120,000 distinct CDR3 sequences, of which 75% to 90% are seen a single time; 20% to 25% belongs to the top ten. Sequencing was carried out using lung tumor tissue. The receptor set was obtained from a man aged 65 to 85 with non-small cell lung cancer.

CDR3 bases: TGTGCCTGCAACTTAGGAACATCCGTTAAACCTTTCTTT. Amino acid sequence: CACNLGTSVKPFF. J is TRBJ1-1 and V is TRBV11-2, with D uncertain. The CDR3 totals 13 residues. V gave up 11 bases and J gave up 12 bases, with 25 bases separating them. CDR1 is SGHAT and CDR2 is FQNNGV in the germline V gene.

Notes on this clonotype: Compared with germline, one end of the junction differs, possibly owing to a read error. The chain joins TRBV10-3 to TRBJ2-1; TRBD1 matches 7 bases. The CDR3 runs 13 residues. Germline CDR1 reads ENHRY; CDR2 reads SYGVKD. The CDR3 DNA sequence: TGTGCCAGCTGGGACAGCTCCTACAATAAGCAGTTCTTC. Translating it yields CASWDSSYNKQFF.